The next 15 T cell receptor beta chains were all read from a single sample in a study of cytomegalovirus exposure and HLA in healthy donors. The PCR ran on 60 Vbeta and 13 Jbeta primers. Sequenced by immunoSEQ multiplex PCR; TCRdb stores in-frame clones only, minus some. The sample lists 95,000 to 110,000 clones; about 79% were seen once. Sequences were obtained from PBMCs. The receptors come from a man in his 60s in good health and CMV-seropositive.

The V gene is TRBV5-6, the J gene TRBJ2-5; 8 nucleotides agree with TRBD1. The CDR3 contains 14 residues. With 5 bases clipped from V and 2 bases from J, the junction kept 5 bases outside the gene matches. CDR1 SGHDT and CDR2 YYEEEE come from the germline V gene. For the CDR3, the DNA is TGTGCCAGCAGTTTGACAGGGGTGCAAGAGACCCAGTACTTC. Protein: CASSLTGVQETQYF.

V is TRBV5-6 and J is TRBJ2-6; D is perhaps TRBD1 (6 bases). CDR3 size: 15 residues. The germline CDR1 and CDR2 sequences are SGHDT and YYEEEE. The ends were cut back, 0 bases at V and 4 bases at J, with 8 bases in the middle. CDR3 residues: CASSLGGPGANVLTF. As DNA, the CDR3 is TGTGCCAGCAGCTTGGGGGGGCCAGGGGCCAACGTCCTGACTTTC.

The chain links TRBV6-5 to TRBJ1-6; 8 bases match TRBD1. The V gene end was trimmed by 1 base and the J gene end by 7 bases; junction bases not matched to a gene: 6. The CDR3 has 16 amino acids. Per germline, CDR1 MNHEY and CDR2 SVGAGI. CDR3 region: CASSYLLTGANSPLHF. In nucleotides, the CDR3 is TGTGCCAGCAGTTACTTGCTGACAGGGGCGAATTCACCCCTCCACTTT.

The V and J genes are TRBV13 and TRBJ1-2; D is perhaps TRBD1 (6 bases). The CDR3 length is 14 residues. CDR1 PRHDT and CDR2 FYEKMQ come from the germline V gene (reference sequence). Trimming left V 1 base short and J 4 bases short, with 10 bases between. Here the CDR3 DNA reads TGTGCCAGCAGCTTAGACGGGACACTCTATGGCTACACCTTC. Amino acids: CASSLDGTLYGYTF.

This chain connects TRBV7-9 to TRBJ2-5; the match to TRBD1 covers 7 bases. Germline CDR1 is SEHNR and CDR2 is FQNEAQ (reference sequence). This CDR3 region has 14 residues. J was trimmed by 5 bases and V by 5 bases; bases with no gene match: 8. The CDR3 DNA reads TGTGCCAGCAGCCCCCGACAGGGAAGGGAGACCCAGTACTTC. It codes for CASSPRQGRETQYF. Looking up the rest from reference TRBV7-9 and TRBJ2-5 gives the full variable domain: DTGVSQNPRHKITKRGQNVTFRCDPISEHNRLYWYRQTLGQGPEFLTYFQNEAQLEKSRLLSDRFSAERPKGSFSTLEIQRTEQGDSAMYLCASSPRQGRETQYFGPGTRLLVL.

The chain recombines TRBV4-1 with TRBJ2-5; no clear D. The CDR3 loop spans 13 amino acids. Germline CDR1 and CDR2: MGHRA and YSYEKL. V lost 4 bases, J lost 4 bases, and 10 bases lay in between. CDR3 nucleotides: TGCGCCAGCAGCCGGCCCTCAGGAGAGACCCAGTACTTC. Its protein product is CASSRPSGETQYF.

The chain is built from TRBV5-1 and TRBJ2-2, with D possibly matching TRBD1 (6 bases). Trimming cost V 2 bases and J 0 bases, with 8 bases left between them. Germline CDR1 SGHRS, CDR2 YFSETQ. CDR3 length equals 15 residues. The CDR3 DNA reads TGCGCCAGCAGCTTCACAGGGACGAACACCGGGGAGCTGTTTTTT. It yields the protein CASSFTGTNTGELFF.

J is TRBJ2-7 and V is TRBV6-5; TRBD1 aligns across 11 bases. V lost 5 bases, J lost 3 bases, and 3 bases stayed unmatched. The CDR3 sequence is 14 residues long. Germline-derived CDR1 and CDR2 are MNHEY and SVGAGI. The CDR3: CASSIGTGGYEQYF. In nucleotides, the CDR3 is TGTGCCAGCAGTATAGGGACAGGGGGCTACGAGCAGTACTTC.

The chain recombines TRBV6-1 with TRBJ1-3; 8 positions match TRBD1. The junction had 8 bases not matched to a gene; V was cut back by 7 bases and J by 3 bases. Germline V gene data show CDR1 as MNHNS and CDR2 as SASEGT. The CDR3 totals 15 residues. The CDR3 coding sequence is TGTGCCAGCAATGCAGGGGGCGCAGGTGGAAACACCATATATTTT. Protein sequence: CASNAGGAGGNTIYF.

In DNA, the CDR3 is TGTGCCAGTAGTATGCTAGCGGGGTGGAATGAGCAGTTCTTC. It specifies CASSMLAGWNEQFF. V usage is TRBV19 and J usage is TRBJ2-1; 9 bases are a match to TRBD2. The J segment lost 7 bases and the V segment lost 3 bases, leaving 4 bases of the junction unmatched. Per germline, CDR1 LNHDA and CDR2 SQIVND (reference sequence). The CDR3 is 14 amino acids.

The J gene is TRBJ1-3, the V gene TRBV5-1; D is possibly TRBD1 (5 bases). This CDR3 spans 15 amino acids. The germline V gene encodes CDR1 SGHRS and CDR2 YFSETQ. V was shortened by 2 bases and J by 8 bases, with 17 bases between the two germline ends. The CDR3 protein is CASSFSTDARDTIYF. CDR3 sequence (DNA): TGCGCCAGCAGCTTTTCGACGGATGCCAGGGACACCATATATTTT.

V and J are TRBV25-1 and TRBJ2-6; maybe TRBD2 (5 bases). This CDR3 contains 13 residues. Germline values: CDR1 MGHDK, CDR2 SYGVNS. V shed 5 bases and J shed 7 bases, with 9 bases lying between them. CDR3 region: CASSLGVANVLTF. The CDR3 nucleotides read TGTGCCAGCAGTCTGGGAGTAGCCAACGTCCTGACTTTC.

The chain has TRBV16 and TRBJ2-5, with no clear D. CDR3 length: 12 amino acids. Trimming pared 2 bases from V and 3 bases from J, leaving 4 bases between. Germline loops: CDR1 KGHSY, CDR2 FQNENV. The CDR3 coding sequence is TGTGCCAGCAGCCAAACGGAAGAGACCCAGTACTTC. Translated, it gives CASSQTEETQYF.

The chain's CDR3 is CASSTGQGGYGYTF. Here the CDR3 DNA reads TGTGCCAGCAGTACGGGACAGGGTGGGTATGGCTACACCTTC. V is TRBV6-1 and J is TRBJ1-2; 9 nucleotides agree with TRBD1. Per germline, CDR1 MNHNS and CDR2 SASEGT. J lost 5 bases, V lost 5 bases, and 6 bases had no gene match. The CDR3 sequence is 14 residues long.

This rearrangement joins TRBV27 to TRBJ2-7; the D gene is possibly TRBD2 (6 bases). The V gene's germline CDR1 is MNHEY and CDR2 SMNVEV (reference sequence). CDR3 size: 14 residues. Between the trimmed V and J ends, which lost 3 bases and 4 bases, there was a span of 13 bases. The CDR3 region is CASSLAPRGYEQYF. The CDR3 DNA reads TGTGCCAGCAGTTTGGCTCCGCGGGGTTACGAGCAGTACTTC.